These 23 T cell receptor beta chains were all obtained from the same sample, sequenced in a study of T cell responses to AZD1222 COVID-19 vaccine. Profiling relied on immunoSEQ multiplex PCR, and the TCRdb table lists in-frame clones only, not all of them. This table has about 170,000 clones, 92% appearing once. Sequences were derived from peripheral blood, sampled on day 0 of AZD1222 vaccination. These receptors originate from an adult in good health.

The chain has TRBV5-1 and TRBJ2-3; D is possibly TRBD2 (6 bases). This CDR3 is built from 16 residues. Per germline, CDR1 SGHRS and CDR2 YFSETQ. Trimming took off 4 bases at V and 3 bases at J, with 18 bases between the two ends. In DNA form, the CDR3 reads TGCGCCAGCAGCATATCCGTTGGAGGGTGGACAGATACGCAGTATTTT. It translates to CASSISVGGWTDTQYF.

V is TRBV4-3 and J is TRBJ1-4; 8 bases agree with TRBD1. The trim removed 4 bases at V and 6 bases at J, leaving 7 bases unmatched. Germline-derived CDR1 and CDR2 are LGHNA and YSLEER. The CDR3 totals 15 residues. This CDR3 reads CASSRAGTGDEKLFF. CDR3 nucleotides: TGCGCCAGCAGCCGAGCCGGGACAGGAGATGAAAAACTGTTTTTT.

J is TRBJ1-1 and V is TRBV14, with D perhaps TRBD1 (6 bases). The length of the CDR3 is 16 residues. V was clipped by 0 bases and J by 4 bases, with 15 bases between them. CDR1 and CDR2 from the germline V gene are SGHDN and FVKESK. The DNA of the CDR3 is TGTGCCAGCAGCCAAGATTATGGACAGATACTCACTGAAGCTTTCTTT. Protein: CASSQDYGQILTEAFF.

The V and J genes are TRBV6-5 and TRBJ2-6, with D tentatively TRBD2 (5 bases). Germline-derived CDR1 and CDR2 are MNHEY and SVGAGI. The CDR3 is 15 residues long. V lost 2 bases and J 2 bases, leaving 7 bases between the germline ends. Here the CDR3 reads CASSYGGAGANVLTF. The CDR3 DNA sequence: TGTGCCAGCAGTTACGGAGGCGCTGGGGCCAACGTCCTGACTTTC.

This clone has just one count. This chain joins TRBV19 and TRBJ1-2; D not resolved. Deletions cut 5 bases from V and 2 bases from J, with 6 bases between. The germline V gene encodes CDR1 LNHDA and CDR2 SQIVND (reference sequence). The CDR3 spans 12 residues. The CDR3 coding sequence is TGTGCCAGTAGTTGGTCGAACTATGGCTACACCTTC. This gives the protein CASSWSNYGYTF.

The rearrangement uses TRBV18 and TRBJ1-1; 8 bases fit TRBD1. This CDR3 is 14 amino acids long. After removal of 7 bases from V and 2 bases from J, the junction contained 6 bases not matched to a gene. Germline loops: CDR1 KGHSH, CDR2 LQKENI. CDR3 in DNA: TGTGCCAGCTTAGCCGGACAGGGAAACACTGAAGCTTTCTTT. It codes for CASLAGQGNTEAFF.

The chain has TRBV4-1 and TRBJ1-1; D perhaps matches TRBD1 (5 bases). Germline values: CDR1 MGHRA, CDR2 YSYEKL. Trimming took 3 bases from V and 4 from J, leaving 18 bases between them. The CDR3 totals 16 residues. In DNA, the CDR3 is TGCGCCAGCAGCCAGCCAGCTAAGGCTAGGGGCACTGAAGCTTTCTTT. Amino acid sequence: CASSQPAKARGTEAFF.

The genes are TRBV6-1 and TRBJ2-3; TRBD2 is a possible D gene (7 bases). Trimming stripped 3 bases from V and 5 bases from J, with 12 bases between. Germline V gene data show CDR1 as MNHNS and CDR2 as SASEGT. The CDR3 extends over 14 amino acids. CDR3 amino acids: CASSEGGLKDTQYF. CDR3 DNA sequence: TGTGCCAGCAGTGAGGGGGGGCTTAAAGATACGCAGTATTTT.

This rearrangement joins TRBV5-1 to TRBJ2-1; 12 bases are a match to TRBD2. Germline-derived CDR1 and CDR2 are SGHRS and YFSETQ. This CDR3 region has 17 residues. V trimming: 4 bases; J trimming: 4 bases; junction bases outside the gene matches: 9. The CDR3 is CASSGSSGRDLYNEQFF. The CDR3 DNA follows: TGCGCCAGCAGCGGATCTAGCGGGAGGGACCTTTACAATGAGCAGTTCTTC.

This clone showed up just once. The rearrangement joins TRBV9 to TRBJ2-7; no firm D call. V lost 0 bases to trimming and J lost 5 bases, with 15 bases between them. Germline CDR1 and CDR2: SGDLS and YYNGEE. The CDR3 is made up of 15 amino acids. The CDR3 bases are TGTGCCAGCAGCGTAGGTTCCGTTAGGATAGACGAGCAGTACTTC. Protein: CASSVGSVRIDEQYF.

The V call is TRBV25-1, the J call TRBJ1-4; 7 bases line up with TRBD1. CDR3 size: 15 residues. Germline-derived CDR1 and CDR2 are MGHDK and SYGVNS. V gave up 1 base and J gave up 5 bases; unmatched junction bases: 4. The CDR3 reads CASSEWDSPNEKLFF. The CDR3 DNA is TGTGCCAGCAGTGAATGGGACAGTCCCAATGAAAAACTGTTTTTT.

The chain couples TRBV9 to TRBJ1-2; D is ambiguous. CDR1 is SGDLS, CDR2 YYNGEE, per germline. CDR3 size: 14 residues. V lost 3 bases and J 4 bases, leaving 13 bases between the germline ends. The CDR3 protein is CASSESDGTYGYTF. In DNA form, the CDR3 reads TGTGCCAGCAGCGAGAGTGACGGCACCTATGGCTACACCTTC.

This chain connects TRBV9 to TRBJ2-3; D is tentatively TRBD1 or TRBD2 (5 bases each). The germline CDR1 and CDR2 sequences are SGDLS and YYNGEE. The CDR3 sequence is 16 residues long. V gave up 4 bases and J gave up 2 bases, with 17 bases separating them. The chain's CDR3 is CASSFLPLGTTDTQYF. The CDR3, as DNA: TGTGCCAGCAGCTTCCTTCCATTGGGGACCACAGATACGCAGTATTTT.

The CDR3 reads CASSRRQGISSGNTIYF. The DNA of the CDR3 is TGTGCCAGCAGCCGCCGACAGGGGATTAGCTCTGGAAACACCATATATTTT. The chain is built from TRBV3-1 (or the pseudogene TRBV3-2) and TRBJ1-3; 8 nucleotides match TRBD1. CDR3 length equals 17 residues. Germline trimming cut 4 bases from V and 0 bases from J; bases unmatched to any gene: 8. Per the germline V gene, CDR1 is LGHDT and CDR2 is YNNKEL (reference sequence).

The chain joins TRBV11-2 to TRBJ2-7; 12 bases align to TRBD2. The ends lost 6 bases at V and 0 bases at J; junction bases unmatched: 6. CDR3 length: 16 residues. Germline CDR1 reads SGHAT; CDR2 reads FQNNGV. In nucleotides, the CDR3 is TGTGCCAGCAGATGGACTAGCGGGGCGAGCTCCTACGAGCAGTACTTC. Translation: CASRWTSGASSYEQYF. Full variable domain (remainder filled in from reference TRBV11-2 and TRBJ2-7): EAGVAQSPRYKIIEKRQSVAFWCNPISGHATLYWYQQILGQGPKLLIQFQNNGVVDDSQLPKDRFSAERLKGVDSTLKIQPAKLEDSAVYLCASRWTSGASSYEQYFGPGTRLTVT.

The chain couples TRBV6-2 or TRBV6-3 to TRBJ2-7; D unresolved. Looked up from germline, CDR1 is MNHEY and CDR2 is SVGEGT. CDR3 size: 13 residues. Trimming stripped 4 bases from V and 6 bases from J, with 13 bases between. The CDR3 spells CASSSPGKSEQYF. DNA of the CDR3: TGTGCCAGCAGTTCCCCCGGAAAAAGCGAGCAGTACTTC.

The chain combines TRBV30 with TRBJ2-2; 8 positions match TRBD2. The junction had 4 bases not matched to a gene; V was cut back by 5 bases and J by 5 bases. CDR3 length equals 13 residues. The germline CDR1 and CDR2 sequences are GTSNPN and SVGIG (reference sequence). CDR3 residues: CAWEGLGTGELFF. The CDR3 DNA reads as TGTGCCTGGGAGGGACTAGGGACCGGGGAGCTGTTTTTT.

V is TRBV18 and J is TRBJ1-1; possibly TRBD1 for D (5 bases). The CDR3 loop spans 13 amino acids. CDR1 KGHSH and CDR2 LQKENI come from the germline V gene. Deletions cut 7 bases from V and 1 base from J, with 10 bases between. CDR3 loop: CASLTTGNTEAFF. The CDR3 region has the DNA TGTGCCAGCTTAACTACAGGGAACACTGAAGCTTTCTTT.

J is TRBJ2-1 and V is TRBV19, with D uncertain. The germline V and J ends were trimmed by 2 bases and 0 bases, with 5 bases remaining between them. The CDR3 runs 14 residues. Germline assignment: CDR1 LNHDA and CDR2 SQIVND (reference sequence). The CDR3 protein is CASSITVSYNEQFF. The CDR3 DNA reads as TGTGCCAGTAGTATAACGGTCTCCTACAATGAGCAGTTCTTC. Using reference TRBV19 and TRBJ2-1 for the parts outside the CDR3, the full variable domain is DGGITQSPKYLFRKEGQNVTLSCEQNLNHDAMYWYRQDPGQGLRLIYYSQIVNDFQKGDIAEGYSVSREKKESFPLTVTSAQKNPTAFYLCASSITVSYNEQFFGPGTRLTVL.

The genes are TRBV3-1 (or the pseudogene TRBV3-2) and TRBJ2-3; unclear D gene. V gave up 0 bases and J gave up 0 bases, with 16 bases separating them. The CDR3 length is 18 residues. CDR1 and CDR2 from the germline V gene are LGHDT and YNNKEL (reference sequence). The CDR3 DNA is TGTGCCAGCAGCCAAGATTGGGGTGTCTTAGGTAGCACAGATACGCAGTATTTT. Its translation is CASSQDWGVLGSTDTQYF.

V gene TRBV2 combines with J gene TRBJ1-2; D gene ambiguous. Germline values: CDR1 SNHLY, CDR2 FYNNEI. V was shortened by 6 bases and J by 0 bases, with 14 bases between the two germline ends. The CDR3 contains 15 residues. Here the CDR3 reads CASSDLEGTNYGYTF. DNA of the CDR3: TGTGCCAGCAGCGACCTCGAAGGGACTAACTATGGCTACACCTTC.

CDR3 nucleotide sequence: TGTGCCTGGAGTGTCTGGCAGGGGACCTACGAGCAGTACTTC. Translated, it gives CAWSVWQGTYEQYF. The chain combines TRBV30 with TRBJ2-7; D perhaps matches TRBD1 (6 bases). The CDR3 consists of 14 residues. Germline CDR1 and CDR2: GTSNPN and SVGIG (reference sequence). Between the trimmed V and J ends, which lost 0 bases and 2 bases, there was a span of 11 bases.

V gene TRBV14 combines with J gene TRBJ2-7, with TRBD2 identical over 7 bases. V was clipped by 0 bases and J by 3 bases; unmatched bases: 8. Per germline, CDR1 SGHDN and CDR2 FVKESK. CDR3 size: 16 residues. CDR3 protein: CASSQDKLADIYEQYF. The CDR3, as DNA: TGTGCCAGCAGCCAAGATAAGCTAGCGGATATCTACGAGCAGTACTTC.